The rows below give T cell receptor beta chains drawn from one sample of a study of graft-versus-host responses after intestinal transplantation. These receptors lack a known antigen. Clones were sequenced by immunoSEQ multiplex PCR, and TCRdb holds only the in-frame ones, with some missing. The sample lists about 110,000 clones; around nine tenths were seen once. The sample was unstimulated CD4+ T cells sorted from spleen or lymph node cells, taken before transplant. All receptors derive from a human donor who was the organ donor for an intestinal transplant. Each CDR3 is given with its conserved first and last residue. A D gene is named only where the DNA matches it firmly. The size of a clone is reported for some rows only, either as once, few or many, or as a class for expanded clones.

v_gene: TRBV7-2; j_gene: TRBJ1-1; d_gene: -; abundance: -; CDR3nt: TGTGCCAGCAGCTCACGGGGATCGGACACTGAAGCTTTCTTT; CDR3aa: CASSSRGSDTEAFF
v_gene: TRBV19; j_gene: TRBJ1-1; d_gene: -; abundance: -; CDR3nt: TGTGCCAGTAGTATCTTAGGCGGGGGGAACACTGAAGCTTTCTTT; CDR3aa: CASSILGGGNTEAFF
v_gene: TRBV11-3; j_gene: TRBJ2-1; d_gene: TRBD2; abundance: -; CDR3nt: TGTGCCAGCAGTTGGTCTAGCGGGAGGTACAATGAGCAGTTCTTC; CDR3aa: CASSWSSGRYNEQFF
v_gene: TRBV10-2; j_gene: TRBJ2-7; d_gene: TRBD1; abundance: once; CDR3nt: TGCGCCAGCAGTGGGGACAGGCCCTACGAGCAGTACTTC; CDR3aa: CASSGDRPYEQYF
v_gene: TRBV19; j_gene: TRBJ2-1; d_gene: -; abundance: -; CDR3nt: TGTGCCAGTAGCCCCCAATTCCAACCGTGGTATGAGCAGTTCTTC; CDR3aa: CASSPQFQPWYEQFF
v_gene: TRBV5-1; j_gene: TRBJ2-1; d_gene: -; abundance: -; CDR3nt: TGCGCCAGCAGCTTGGGGTATGGTAGGGCTTACAATGAGCAGTTCTTC; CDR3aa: CASSLGYGRAYNEQFF
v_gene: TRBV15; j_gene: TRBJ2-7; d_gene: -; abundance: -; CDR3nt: TGTGCCACCAGCAGAGCGTGGGGGTCCGGCTACGAGCAGTACTTC; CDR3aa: CATSRAWGSGYEQYF
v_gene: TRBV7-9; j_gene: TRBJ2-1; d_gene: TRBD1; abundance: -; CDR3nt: TGTGCCAGCAGCGAGGGGACAGGGGGTGACGAGCAGTTCTTC; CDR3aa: CASSEGTGGDEQFF
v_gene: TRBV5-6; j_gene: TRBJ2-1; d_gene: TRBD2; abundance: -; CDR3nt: TGTGCCAGCAGCTTGACTAGCGGGAGTTACAATGAGCAGTTCTTC; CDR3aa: CASSLTSGSYNEQFF
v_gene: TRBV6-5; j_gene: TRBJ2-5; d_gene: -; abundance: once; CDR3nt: TGTGCCAGCAGTTACCGGGGGACCGAGTCCCAGTACTTC; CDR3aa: CASSYRGTESQYF
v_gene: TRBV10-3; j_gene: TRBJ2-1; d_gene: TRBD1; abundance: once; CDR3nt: TGTGCCATCAGAGACAGGGGGTGGAATGAGCAGTTCTTC; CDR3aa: CAIRDRGWNEQFF
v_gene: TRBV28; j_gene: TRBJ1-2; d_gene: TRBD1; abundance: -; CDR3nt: TGTGCCAGCAGTGAAGGGACAGGGATTGGCTACACCTTC; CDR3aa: CASSEGTGIGYTF
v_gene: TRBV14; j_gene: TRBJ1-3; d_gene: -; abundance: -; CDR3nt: TGTGCCAGCAGCCAATTTGACACGAGAGGGGCTGGAAACACCATATATTTT; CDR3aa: CASSQFDTRGAGNTIYF
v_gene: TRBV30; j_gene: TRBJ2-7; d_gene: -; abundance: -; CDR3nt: TGTGCCTGGAGCGTCGTGGGACCGGCCTACGAGCAGTACTTC; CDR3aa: CAWSVVGPAYEQYF
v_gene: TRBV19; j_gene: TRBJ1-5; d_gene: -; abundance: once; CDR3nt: TGTGCCAGTAGTATAGTTTCTAGCAATCAGCCCCAGCATTTT; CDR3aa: CASSIVSSNQPQHF
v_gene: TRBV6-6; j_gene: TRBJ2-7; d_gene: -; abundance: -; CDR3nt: TGTGCCAGCAGTTACTCCGGGGGTTGGCAGTACTTC; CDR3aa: CASSYSGGWQYF
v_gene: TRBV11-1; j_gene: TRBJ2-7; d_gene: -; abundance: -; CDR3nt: TGTGCCAGCAGCACTACGGGCGAGCAGTACTTC; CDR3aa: CASSTTGEQYF
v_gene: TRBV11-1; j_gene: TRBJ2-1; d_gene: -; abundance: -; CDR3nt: TGTGCCAGCAGCTTCACAGGGCTCAATGAGCAGTTCTTC; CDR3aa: CASSFTGLNEQFF
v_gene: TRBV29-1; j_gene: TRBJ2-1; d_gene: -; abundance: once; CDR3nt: TGCAGCGTTGCACAGGGCGCGAGCTCCTACAATGAGCAGTTCTTC; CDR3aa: CSVAQGASSYNEQFF
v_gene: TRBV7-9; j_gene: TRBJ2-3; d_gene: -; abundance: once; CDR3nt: TGTGCCAGCAGCTTTGGGGAAGATACGCAGTATTTT; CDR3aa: CASSFGEDTQYF
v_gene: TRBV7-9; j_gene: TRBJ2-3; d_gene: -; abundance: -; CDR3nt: TGTGCCAGCAGCTTAAGTAAAGCGTCAGATACGCAGTATTTT; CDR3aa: CASSLSKASDTQYF
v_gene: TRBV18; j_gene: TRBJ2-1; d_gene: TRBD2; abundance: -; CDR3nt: TGTGCCAGCTCACGTCAGAGCGGGAGTGGATACAATGAGCAGTTCTTC; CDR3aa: CASSRQSGSGYNEQFF